One sample yielded the 30 T cell receptor beta chains listed below, sequenced in a study of blood T cell repertoires in COVID-19. Method: immunoSEQ multiplex PCR; TCRdb's copy keeps in-frame clones and lacks some. The sample consists of under 200,000 clones, roughly nine tenths of them appearing once. The sequenced material came from peripheral blood. These receptors were collected from an older woman with acute or convalescent COVID-19.

This sequence joins TRBV28 and TRBJ1-6, with D unclear. This CDR3 contains 12 residues. Germline CDR1 MDHEN, CDR2 SYDVKM. Trimming removed 3 bases from V and 7 bases from J, with 4 bases in between. CDR3: CASSFRNSPLHF. CDR3 in DNA: TGTGCCAGCAGTTTTCGGAATTCACCCCTCCACTTT.

The J gene is TRBJ2-3, the V gene TRBV14, with a tentative D call TRBD2 (5 bases). Germline V gene sequence: CDR1 SGHDN, CDR2 FVKESK. Deletions cut 1 base from V and 0 bases from J, with 14 bases between. The CDR3 sequence is 17 residues long. In DNA form, the CDR3 reads TGTGCCAGCAGCCAAGGTTCAGTGCGGGCTAGCACAGATACGCAGTATTTT. Its translation: CASSQGSVRASTDTQYF.

V is TRBV28 and J is TRBJ1-1; 8 bases fit TRBD1. The CDR3 consists of 13 residues. V shed 8 bases, J shed 1 base, and the junction held 3 bases outside the gene matches. Germline CDR1 MDHEN, CDR2 SYDVKM. The chain's CDR3 is CASADRGNTEAFF. CDR3 DNA: TGTGCCAGCGCAGACAGGGGGAACACTGAAGCTTTCTTT.

The genes are TRBV6-5 and TRBJ1-1, with D possibly matching TRBD1 (6 bases). CDR1 and CDR2 from the germline V gene are MNHEY and SVGAGI. This CDR3 has 11 amino acids. Trimming pared 7 bases from V and 5 bases from J, leaving 8 bases between. CDR3 bases: TGTGCCAGCACCCAGGGGACTGAAGCTTTCTTT. As protein: CASTQGTEAFF.

This clone was recorded once. This sequence joins TRBV5-1 and TRBJ2-5; possible D gene TRBD1, 6 bases. Germline-derived CDR1 and CDR2 are SGHRS and YFSETQ. Trimming removed 4 bases at V and 5 bases at J, with 18 bases between. The CDR3 runs 15 residues. CDR3 DNA sequence: TGCGCCAGCAGCCCCACCCCCCGACAGGAGGAGACCCAGTACTTC. Its translation: CASSPTPRQEETQYF.

This clone was seen a few times. Other nucleotide sequences in the sample specify the same CDR3. The chain employs TRBV28 and TRBJ1-2; the D gene is possibly TRBD1 (5 bases). The CDR3 sequence is 14 residues long. The V and J ends lost 2 bases and 0 bases respectively, with 7 bases between them. Germline CDR1 is MDHEN and CDR2 is SYDVKM. CDR3 DNA sequence: TGTGCCAGCAGTTTACCGGGGGCTAACTATGGCTACACCTTC. Encoded protein: CASSLPGANYGYTF.

The J gene is TRBJ2-1, the V gene TRBV18; 10 bases align to TRBD2. CDR1 is KGHSH, CDR2 LQKENI, per germline. Unmatched junction bases numbered 12, after V lost 4 bases and J lost 9 bases. The CDR3 extends over 16 amino acids. CDR3 DNA: TGTGCCAGCTCACGCCCGGGACTAGCGTTTCCTCGTGAGCAGTTCTTC. It encodes CASSRPGLAFPREQFF.

The chain has TRBV7-9 and TRBJ2-5; TRBD1 aligns across 7 bases. The V segment lost 3 bases and the J segment 2 bases; nucleotides outside the gene matches: 0. The CDR3 loop spans 13 amino acids. The germline V gene encodes CDR1 SEHNR and CDR2 FQNEAQ (reference sequence). CDR3 sequence (DNA): TGTGCCAGCAGCTTGGGACAGCAAGAGACCCAGTACTTC. Translating gives CASSLGQQETQYF.

V gene TRBV5-6 combines with J gene TRBJ2-7; tentative D call: TRBD1 (5 bases). This CDR3 has 16 residues. Trimming cost V 1 base and J 2 bases, with 16 bases left between them. Germline-derived CDR1 and CDR2 are SGHDT and YYEEEE. CDR3 region: CASSLIRKQATYEQYF. DNA of the CDR3: TGTGCCAGCAGCTTGATCCGGAAACAGGCTACCTACGAGCAGTACTTC.

The genes are TRBV3-1 (or the pseudogene TRBV3-2) and TRBJ2-5; D is unclear. CDR1 is LGHDT, CDR2 YNNKEL, per germline (reference sequence). With 7 bases removed from V and 4 bases from J, the gap between germline ends came to 10 bases. The CDR3 has 12 residues. CDR3: CASTAPGETQYF. As DNA, the CDR3 is TGTGCCAGCACCGCCCCGGGAGAGACCCAGTACTTC.

J is TRBJ2-7 and V is TRBV2; possibly TRBD2 for D (7 bases). CDR1 SNHLY and CDR2 FYNNEI come from the germline V gene. V shed 3 bases and J shed 0 bases, with 12 bases lying between them. CDR3 length: 15 residues. The CDR3: CASSDYGGASYEQYF. The CDR3 DNA follows: TGTGCCAGCAGTGATTATGGGGGGGCCTCCTACGAGCAGTACTTC.

This clone has only one observation. The chain links TRBV10-3 to TRBJ1-5; a possible D gene is TRBD1 (6 bases). Looked up from germline, CDR1 is ENHRY and CDR2 is SYGVKD. This CDR3 comprises 12 residues. V lost 8 bases and J 6 bases, leaving 11 bases between the germline ends. The DNA of the CDR3 is TGTGCCATCGGGGGGGGCGGTCAGCCCCAGCATTTT. It specifies CAIGGGGQPQHF.

The J gene is TRBJ1-5, the V gene TRBV12-2. TRBV12-2 is a recognized pseudogene. The CDR3 totals 9 residues. CDR3 nucleotides: TGTGCAAGTACGGAGCCCCAGCATTTT. Translated, it gives CASTEPQHF.

The V gene is TRBV10-1, the J gene TRBJ2-2; a weak D match, TRBD2 (5 bases). V lost 6 bases and J 5 bases, leaving 10 bases between the germline ends. The CDR3 has 13 amino acids. The germline V gene has CDR1 WNHNN and CDR2 SYGVQD (reference sequence). The CDR3 coding sequence is TGCGCCAGCAGGGGGAGAGGTACCGGGGAGCTGTTTTTT. Protein sequence: CASRGRGTGELFF.

V gene TRBV5-5 combines with J gene TRBJ2-5, with TRBD2 matching over 9 bases. Losses at the gene ends were 2 bases for V and 0 bases for J; bases not matched to a gene: 5. This CDR3 is built from 16 residues. In germline, CDR1 is SGHKS, CDR2 YYEKEE (reference sequence). DNA of the CDR3: TGTGCCAGCAGCTTACAAGCGGGAGGATACCAAGAGACCCAGTACTTC. Translation gives CASSLQAGGYQETQYF.

The chain employs TRBV27 and TRBJ1-6, with D unresolved. Germline assignment: CDR1 MNHEY and CDR2 SMNVEV (reference sequence). This CDR3 is 15 amino acids long. The V and J ends lost 6 bases and 0 bases respectively, with 9 bases between them. The CDR3 DNA sequence: TGTGCCAGCAGGAGGCAGAGCTCCTATAATTCACCCCTCCACTTT. Amino acids: CASRRQSSYNSPLHF.

This clone was seen just once. The chain is built from TRBV3-1 (or the pseudogene TRBV3-2) and TRBJ2-1, with TRBD1 matching 8 bases. The CDR3 spans 17 residues. CDR1 is LGHDT, CDR2 YNNKEL, per germline (reference sequence). V dropped 2 bases and J dropped 7; count of bases not matched to a gene: 13. The CDR3 loop is CASSQIVRQGAGNEQFF. In DNA, the CDR3 is TGTGCCAGCAGCCAAATAGTAAGGCAGGGGGCCGGGAATGAGCAGTTCTTC.

The V gene is TRBV29-1, the J gene TRBJ2-2; TRBD2 matches at 9 bases. From germline, CDR1 is SQVTM and CDR2 ANQGSEA. J was trimmed by 0 bases and V by 5 bases; bases with no gene match: 4. The CDR3 is made up of 15 amino acids. The CDR3 nucleotides are TGCAGCGTTTCGGGACTAGCAGCGAACACCGGGGAGCTGTTTTTT. Its translation is CSVSGLAANTGELFF.

This chain joins TRBV5-1 and TRBJ2-6, with 9 bases lining up with TRBD1. Germline-derived CDR1 and CDR2 are SGHRS and YFSETQ. This CDR3 spans 16 amino acids. J lost 4 bases, V lost 3 bases, and 5 bases had no gene match. CDR3 amino acids: CASSWDRATGANVLTF. CDR3 DNA: TGCGCCAGCAGCTGGGACAGGGCGACGGGGGCCAACGTCCTGACTTTC. Drawing the rest from reference TRBV5-1 and TRBJ2-6, the complete variable domain is KAGVTQTPRYLIKTRGQQVTLSCSPISGHRSVSWYQQTPGQGLQFLFEYFSETQRNKGNFPGRFSGRQFSNSRSEMNVSTLELGDSALYLCASSWDRATGANVLTFGAGSRLTVL.

This chain connects TRBV3-1 (or the pseudogene TRBV3-2) to TRBJ1-1; D not certain. V shed 4 bases and J shed 1 base, with 10 bases lying between them. This CDR3 comprises 14 residues. CDR1 is LGHDT and CDR2 is YNNKEL in the germline V gene (reference sequence). CDR3 sequence: CASSPLSRNTEAFF. CDR3 coding DNA: TGTGCCAGCAGCCCACTCTCAAGGAACACTGAAGCTTTCTTT.

This clone was seen just once. The chain is built from TRBV9 and TRBJ2-3; D might be TRBD2 (6 bases). This CDR3 comprises 16 residues. Trimming took off 3 bases at V and 6 bases at J, with 20 bases between the two ends. The germline V gene encodes CDR1 SGDLS and CDR2 YYNGEE. CDR3 nucleotides: TGTGCCAGCAGCGGATCCGGGACTTTCCAGCCGGATACGCAGTATTTT. This translates into CASSGSGTFQPDTQYF.

The V call is TRBV19, the J call TRBJ1-3; D remains ambiguous. The V gene lost 9 bases and the J gene lost 0 bases, with 12 bases spanning the gap. CDR1 is LNHDA, CDR2 SQIVND, per germline (reference sequence). This CDR3 is 14 amino acids long. The CDR3 is CASGSWSSGNTIYF. As DNA, the CDR3 is TGTGCCAGCGGGTCGTGGAGCTCTGGAAACACCATATATTTT.

The rearrangement uses TRBV18 and TRBJ1-1; 9 bases fit TRBD1. V lost 3 bases to trimming and J lost 0 bases; unmatched junction nucleotides: 2. The V gene's germline CDR1 is KGHSH and CDR2 LQKENI. There are 15 residues in the CDR3. This CDR3 is CASSPRQGVNTEAFF. CDR3 sequence (DNA): TGTGCCAGCTCACCCCGACAGGGGGTGAACACTGAAGCTTTCTTT. Using reference TRBV18 and TRBJ1-1 for the parts outside the CDR3, the full variable domain is NAGVMQNPRHLVRRRGQEARLRCSPMKGHSHVYWYRQLPEEGLKFMVYLQKENIIDESGMPKERFSAEFPKEGPSILRIQQVVRGDSAAYFCASSPRQGVNTEAFFGQGTRLTVV.

The CDR3 DNA reads TGTGCCAGCAGTTTATCACAGGGGAGACTCGACGAGCAGTACTTC. It translates to CASSLSQGRLDEQYF. The V and J genes are TRBV28 and TRBJ2-7, with 7 bases aligning to TRBD1. This CDR3 comprises 15 residues. V was clipped by 1 base and J by 5 bases; unmatched bases: 8. Germline CDR1 MDHEN, CDR2 SYDVKM.

The J gene is TRBJ1-1, the V gene TRBV15; maybe TRBD1 (6 bases). CDR1 LNHNV and CDR2 YYDKDF come from the germline V gene (reference sequence). V lost 5 bases, J lost 7 bases, and 11 bases lay in between. The CDR3 length is 12 residues. CDR3 protein: CATSPRGNEAFF. For the CDR3, the DNA is TGTGCCACCAGCCCTAGGGGGAATGAAGCTTTCTTT.

This chain links TRBV3-1 (or the pseudogene TRBV3-2) with TRBJ1-6; D is unclear. Trimming pared 1 base from V and 18 bases from J, leaving 13 bases between. The CDR3 length is 12 residues. The germline gives CDR1 LGHDT, CDR2 YNNKEL (reference sequence). Here the CDR3 DNA reads TGTGCCAGCAGCCAAGGTTATTTAGCCCGCCACTTT. Translated: CASSQGYLARHF.

This chain links TRBV18 with TRBJ1-2, with a weak D call TRBD1 (6 bases). CDR1 is KGHSH and CDR2 is LQKENI in the germline V gene. Trimming removed 1 base from V and 3 bases from J, with 15 bases in between. The CDR3 has 16 amino acids. CDR3 protein: CASSPQKAKGDYGYTF. CDR3 in DNA: TGTGCCAGCTCACCACAAAAGGCTAAGGGGGACTATGGCTACACCTTC.

The rearrangement joins TRBV19 to TRBJ1-1, with TRBD1 matching 12 bases. J gave up 4 bases and V 7 bases, and 13 bases lay outside the gene matches. The CDR3 is made up of 17 amino acids. The germline V gene encodes CDR1 LNHDA and CDR2 SQIVND (reference sequence). The CDR3 DNA sequence: TGTGCCAGTATTCCCTCCGGGACAGGGGGCGCCATCACTGAAGCTTTCTTT. This encodes CASIPSGTGGAITEAFF.

The chain couples TRBV24-1 to TRBJ2-3; TRBD2 matches 7 bases. Trimming cost V 5 bases and J 8 bases; bases outside gene matches: 6. Germline CDR1 and CDR2: KGHDR and SFDVKD. CDR3 size: 13 residues. For the CDR3, the DNA is TGTGCCACCAGTGGAACCTCGGGGGGTACGCAGTATTTT. It is translated as CATSGTSGGTQYF.

This clone has only one observation. This chain connects TRBV7-2 to TRBJ1-1; D might be TRBD1 (6 bases). V dropped 1 base and J dropped 5 bases, with 17 bases sitting between them. Germline V gene lookup returns CDR1 SGHTA and CDR2 FQGNSA. CDR3 length: 16 residues. The DNA of the CDR3 is TGTGCCAGCAGCTTAGTGTGGGGGGGCGCGGTTACTGAAGCTTTCTTT. It is translated as CASSLVWGGAVTEAFF.